The 2 T cell receptor beta chains given below trace back to one sample, sequenced in a study of OX40 agonist ivuxolimab in advanced cancers. Sequenced by immunoSEQ multiplex PCR; TCRdb stores in-frame clones only, minus some. The sample shows about 100,000 clones, about 89% of them seen only once. Specimen: CD4+ or CD8+ T cells sorted from blood, collected in a trial of the OX40 agonist ivuxolimab. The source of these receptors is an adult with an advanced solid tumor such as melanoma, head and neck, liver or kidney cancer.

This clone was seen only a few times. The chain is built from TRBV30 and TRBJ1-5; D unclear. Trimming left V 3 bases short and J 3 bases short, with 9 bases between. The CDR3 extends over 13 amino acids. The germline V gene has CDR1 GTSNPN and CDR2 SVGIG (reference sequence). CDR3 sequence: CAWSGAINQPQHF. The CDR3 DNA is TGTGCCTGGAGCGGAGCGATCAATCAGCCCCAGCATTTT.

Only one count was recorded for this clone. The chain has TRBV19 and TRBJ1-1; TRBD1 agrees at 7 bases. J gave up 6 bases and V 2 bases, and 12 bases lay outside the gene matches. The CDR3 is made up of 16 amino acids. Per germline, CDR1 LNHDA and CDR2 SQIVND (reference sequence). The CDR3 is CASSIFRGPLGAEAFF. CDR3 nucleotide sequence: TGTGCCAGTAGTATATTTAGGGGGCCGCTGGGAGCTGAAGCTTTCTTT.